The 9 T cell receptor beta chains presented below share a single source sample, sequenced in a study of T cells in Graves' hyperthyroidism and ophthalmopathy. The CDR3 regions of TCR beta were amplified from RNA transcripts. During a first-round RT-PCR of the TCR CDR3, the HTBI primer set was used. TCRdb called the multiplex PCR reads again in MiXCR, with one record for every CDR3 protein. The table includes around 300,000 distinct CDR3 sequences, about 20% detected once. Material: blood. The receptor set was obtained from a man younger than 40 with Graves' ophthalmopathy.

This clonotype was found a few times. This chain uses TRBV11-1 with TRBJ2-2, with 8 bases that match TRBD2. The CDR3 is made up of 14 amino acids. Germline V CDR1 and CDR2: SGHAT, FQDESV (reference sequence). J was trimmed by 6 bases and V by 3 bases; bases with no gene match: 3. CDR3 bases: TGTGCCAGCAGCTTTTCCGGGGGGGCCGGGGAGCTGTTTTTT. Translating gives CASSFSGGAGELFF.

This clonotype was counted ten times or more. This rearrangement joins TRBV18 to TRBJ2-5; possibly TRBD2 for D (5 bases). CDR1 is KGHSH, CDR2 LQKENI, per germline. V was trimmed by 6 bases and J by 5 bases, leaving 13 bases between them. The CDR3 has 13 amino acids. CDR3 DNA: TGTGCCAGCTCGCGGGCAGGAGAGGAGACCCAGTACTTC. This gives the protein CASSRAGEETQYF.

This clonotype was counted ten times or more. The rearrangement joins TRBV2 to TRBJ2-7, with a weak D call TRBD2 (5 bases). The V end lost 8 bases, the J end lost 1 base, and 18 bases lay between the germline ends. Germline-derived CDR1 and CDR2 are SNHLY and FYNNEI. The CDR3 is 15 amino acids. CDR3 DNA sequence: TGTGCCAGCGCTAGGACTTCCGTCGGGTCCTACGAGCAGTACTTC. Translated, it gives CASARTSVGSYEQYF.

This clonotype was found many times. The rearrangement joins TRBV2 to TRBJ2-3, with no clear D. V gave up 4 bases and J gave up 2 bases, with 10 bases separating them. CDR3 length: 14 amino acids. Germline V gene lookup returns CDR1 SNHLY and CDR2 FYNNEI. CDR3 coding DNA: TGTGCCAGCAGTGTAGGTCTGTTCACAGATACGCAGTATTTT. Amino acids: CASSVGLFTDTQYF.

In regard to this clonotype: A much larger clone differs from this one at a single base, so this may be a read error. CDR3 loop: CASSSGVDYGYTF. The CDR3 region has the DNA TGTGCCTCCAGCAGCGGAGTTGACTATGGCTACACCTTC. The rearrangement links TRBV15 to TRBJ1-2; D not resolved. The V gene's germline CDR1 is LNHNV and CDR2 YYDKDF (reference sequence). The CDR3 is made up of 13 amino acids.

This clonotype has just one count. The rearrangement links TRBV27 to TRBJ2-6; 10 nucleotides match TRBD1. The length of the CDR3 is 18 residues. Germline trimming cut 4 bases from V and 4 bases from J; bases unmatched to any gene: 10. Germline CDR1 and CDR2: MNHEY and SMNVEV (reference sequence). CDR3 in DNA: TGTGCCAGCAGTTGGTCGACAGGGGGCGCCACGGGGGCCAACGTCCTGACTTTC. This codes for CASSWSTGGATGANVLTF.

The V gene is TRBV5-1, the J gene TRBJ2-7, with a possible D match to TRBD1 (6 bases). The V end lost 0 bases, the J end lost 7 bases, and 17 bases lay between the germline ends. Germline-derived CDR1 and CDR2 are SGHRS and YFSETQ. This CDR3 spans 15 amino acids. The CDR3 protein is CASSLDGGRIREQYF. CDR3 DNA sequence: TGCGCCAGCAGCTTGGATGGGGGCCGCATTAGGGAGCAGTACTTC.

This chain uses TRBV6-1 with TRBJ1-1; 10 nucleotides agree with TRBD1. V shed 7 bases and J 1 base; nucleotides not matched to a gene: 9. CDR3 size: 16 residues. Germline CDR1 reads MNHNS; CDR2 reads SASEGT. The CDR3 here is CASMAPRDRGNTEAFF. The DNA of the CDR3 is TGTGCCAGCATGGCACCCCGGGACAGGGGGAACACTGAAGCTTTCTTT.

The chain is built from TRBV19 and TRBJ2-1, with TRBD2 matching over 12 bases. The junction had 9 bases not matched to a gene; V was cut back by 0 bases and J by 12 bases. This CDR3 contains 16 residues. CDR1 is LNHDA and CDR2 is SQIVND in the germline V gene (reference sequence). The CDR3 loop reads CASSIEDSSGRAGQFF. For the CDR3, the DNA is TGTGCCAGTAGTATAGAAGATTCTAGCGGGAGGGCCGGGCAGTTCTTC.